This is a list of T cell receptor beta chains from one sample in a study of T cells after yellow fever vaccination. TCRdb re-derived calls from the 5' RACE reads in MiXCR, one entry per CDR3 protein. The data contain roughly 330,000 distinct CDR3 sequences, roughly 7% of them singletons. Sequenced material: PBMCs, taken around 45 days after the first yellow fever vaccination. These receptors were taken from a man younger than 30 who received the YFV17D yellow fever vaccine. Both conserved end residues are part of each CDR3. D genes are given only for firm matches.

d_call | v_call | cdr3_aa
NA | TRBV18 | CASSPGAGNQPQHF
NA | TRBV7-7 | CASTEGFRGGGELFF
TRBD1 | TRBV5-1 | CASREGAMNTEAFF
TRBD1 | TRBV4-2 | CASSQDQAGGYTDTQYF
NA | TRBV7-2 | CASSLRLPRGTDTQYF
TRBD2 | TRBV7-7 | CASSQGLAGTDTQYF
NA | TRBV20-1 | CSARERTNYGYTF
TRBD1 | TRBV7-2 | CASSLGTGERGYTF
TRBD1 | TRBV11-2 | CASSLVSGQGNIQYF
NA | TRBV4-1 | CASSQEEGGNQPQHF
NA | TRBV18 | CASSPPTASLDTQYF
TRBD2 | TRBV4-3 | CASSDSGTSETDTQYF
TRBD1 | TRBV20-1 | CSARDSQGAGEQYF
NA | TRBV4-3 | CASSQEGSAGNTIYF
TRBD1 | TRBV12-5 | CASGPGTGVIEQYF
NA | TRBV6-1 | CASSPGKSYEQYF
NA | TRBV5-5 | CASSFQVGPNYGYTF